This T cell receptor beta chain is from a study of T-cell memory formation after mild COVID-19. Study observations and caveats: Pre-infection memory harbored some responding clones, suggesting cross-reactive memory joined.

TCRdb called the 5' RACE reads again in MiXCR, with one record for every CDR3 protein. The sample consists of about 350,000 distinct CDR3 sequences, roughly an eighth of them appearing once. With 1 base removed from V and 5 bases from J, the gap between germline ends came to 14 bases. This CDR3 contains 15 residues. From germline, CDR1 is MGHRA and CDR2 YSYEKL. This clonotype was seen only a few times. Its antigen is unidentified. Sequenced sample: PBMCs or a T cell subset sorted from them (not recorded which). The genes are TRBV4-1 and TRBJ1-1; tentatively, D is TRBD1 (5 bases). The source of this sequence is a young man who had mild COVID-19 (a few samples of this study predate the infection). Cell type and time point are not known. The CDR3, as DNA: TGCGCCAGCAGCCAAGGTCAGGGTGTGCAGACTGAAGCTTTCTTT. This encodes CASSQGQGVQTEAFF.